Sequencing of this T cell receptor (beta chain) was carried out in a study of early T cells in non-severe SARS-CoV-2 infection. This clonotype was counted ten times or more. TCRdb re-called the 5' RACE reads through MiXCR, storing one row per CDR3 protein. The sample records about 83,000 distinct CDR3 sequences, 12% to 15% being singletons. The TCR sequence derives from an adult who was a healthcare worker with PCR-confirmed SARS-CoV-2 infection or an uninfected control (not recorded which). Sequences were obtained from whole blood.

DNA of the CDR3: TGTGCCAGCTTACTCCACCCAGGGAGCTCCTACGAGCAGTACTTC. Amino acid sequence: CASLLHPGSSYEQYF. The rearrangement links TRBV5-6 to TRBJ2-7; either TRBD1 or TRBD2 may supply D (5 bases each). V lost 7 bases to trimming and J lost 0 bases, with 17 bases between them. This CDR3 has 15 amino acids. Germline loops: CDR1 SGHDT, CDR2 YYEEEE.